The clone carrying this T cell receptor (beta chain) was picked up one time. Its specificity is unknown. Germline CDR1 and CDR2: MNHEY and SMNVEV (reference sequence). Unmatched junction bases numbered 7, after V lost 9 bases and J lost 3 bases. The CDR3 is 13 amino acids. Produced via immunoSEQ multiplex PCR; TCRdb's table is partial and in-frame only. Of over 110,000 clones listed, 80% to 90% are singletons. The record originates from a study of cytomegalovirus exposure and HLA in healthy donors. Findings and caveats of the study: It was around 160 TCR beta chains that were listed as cytomegalovirus-associated. Both high specificity and high sensitivity reportedly marked the classifier's diagnosis of cytomegalovirus status. Subsequent analysis showed first-cohort TCR clusters tending to co-occur in 120 validation repertoires. Rare TCR sequences predominated, though certain public TCRs were found in many donors.

The sequenced sample was PBMCs. The chain uses TRBV27 and TRBJ2-5; 7 nucleotides agree with TRBD1. This receptor was taken from a man between 18 and 29 years old in good health and CMV-seronegative. In nucleotides, the CDR3 is TGTGCCAGTGCCCCCGGGACAGAAGAGACCCAGTACTTC. Protein product: CASAPGTEETQYF.